The rows below give T cell receptor beta chains drawn from one sample of a study of cytomegalovirus exposure and HLA in healthy donors. Sequencing used immunoSEQ multiplex PCR; TCRdb keeps in-frame clones, though not all of them. The data contain about 110,000 clones, 80% to 90% of them seen just once; the ten biggest clones take up 1.5% to 2%. The sample comprised PBMCs. These receptor sequences come from a man over 45 in good health and CMV-seronegative. Both conserved end residues are part of each CDR3. D genes are given only for firm matches. Some rows mark clone size as missing; the rest say once, few, many or name a class of expanded clone.

TRBJ2-3	NA	NA	TRBV7-9	TGTGCCAGCAGCTTAGGTGCGGGACAGCGAACCACAGATACGCAGTATTTT	CASSLGAGQRTTDTQYF
TRBJ1-3	TRBD1	few	TRBV5-1	TGCGCCAGCAGCTTGACCTCCGTGACAGGGGCTGGAAACACCATATATTTT	CASSLTSVTGAGNTIYF
TRBJ1-2	NA	NA	TRBV7-9	TGTGCCAGCAGCTCTAGGCCCCGAGGGTCTGGCTACACCTTC	CASSSRPRGSGYTF
TRBJ1-2	NA	medium-sized	TRBV6-5	TGTGCCAGCAGTAGGGACACTTTTGGCTACACCTTC	CASSRDTFGYTF
TRBJ2-2	TRBD1	NA	TRBV7-6	TGTGCCAGCAGCTTAGGGACAGGGATAACACGCGGGGAGCTGTTTTTT	CASSLGTGITRGELFF
TRBJ1-4	TRBD1	NA	TRBV5-6	TGTGCCAGCAGCAAAGACAGGGTTCAGGAAAAACTGTTTTTT	CASSKDRVQEKLFF
TRBJ2-6	NA	NA	TRBV6-5	TGTGCCAGCAGTACCTCAGGAACTGGGGCCAACGTCCTGACTTTC	CASSTSGTGANVLTF
TRBJ2-5	TRBD2	once	TRBV25-1	TGTGCCAGCAGTGAATTCGGGGGGGAGACCCAGTACTTC	CASSEFGGETQYF
TRBJ1-6	NA	NA	TRBV7-9	TGTGCCAGCAGGTCCGAGATCGGGGGGAATTCACCCCTCCACTTT	CASRSEIGGNSPLHF
TRBJ2-5	NA	NA	TRBV5-4	TGTGCCAGCAAGGCGGCGAGTAGACAAGAGACCCAGTACTTC	CASKAASRQETQYF
TRBJ2-5	NA	NA	TRBV7-2	TGTGCCAGCAGCTTAGTGCGGGCGGGAAACCAAGAGACCCAGTACTTC	CASSLVRAGNQETQYF
TRBJ2-3	NA	NA	TRBV28	TGTGCCAGCAATTCAGGGATCGCAGATACGCAGTATTTT	CASNSGIADTQYF
TRBJ1-1	NA	NA	TRBV11-1	TGTGCCAGCAGCCTGCGACAGGCTGGCACTGAAGCTTTCTTT	CASSLRQAGTEAFF
TRBJ2-5	NA	NA	TRBV5-1	TGCGCCAGCAGCTCTCATCCAGGGCTACAAGAGACCCAGTACTTC	CASSSHPGLQETQYF
TRBJ2-3	TRBD1	NA	TRBV11-3	TGTGCCAGCAGCTTCTCCCTTCTAGGGGGCGGAACGCAGTATTTT	CASSFSLLGGGTQYF
TRBJ1-2	TRBD1	NA	TRBV7-8	TGTGCCAGCAGCTTGGCAGGGGGAGGCTATGGCTACACCTTC	CASSLAGGGYGYTF
TRBJ2-3	NA	NA	TRBV4-2	TGTGCCAGCAGCCAAGATATGGGGACTTCTGACGATACGCAGTATTTT	CASSQDMGTSDDTQYF
TRBJ2-7	NA	once	TRBV28	TGTGCCAGCAGGCCCGGGACTCTTGCCTACGAGCAGTACTTC	CASRPGTLAYEQYF
TRBJ2-7	TRBD1	NA	TRBV6-5	TGTGCCAGCAGTTACTGGACTGGGACAGGGAGAAACGAGCAGTACTTC	CASSYWTGTGRNEQYF
TRBJ1-2	NA	NA	TRBV28	TGTGCCAGCAACCGACAGGTGGGTGGCTACACCTTC	CASNRQVGGYTF
TRBJ1-2	NA	NA	TRBV4-1	TGCGCCAGCAGCCAAGATCCTTATAACTATGGCTACACCTTC	CASSQDPYNYGYTF
TRBJ1-5	NA	NA	TRBV23-1	TGCGCCAGCAGCCAATCGGTCAGGGGCCATATAAGCAATCAGCCCCAGCATTTT	CASSQSVRGHISNQPQHF
TRBJ2-4	TRBD2	NA	TRBV6-4	TGTGCCAGCAGTGACGCCAGCGGGGGGGCCGGAACCAAAAACATTCAGTACTTC	CASSDASGGAGTKNIQYF
TRBJ2-5	NA	NA	TRBV5-6	TGTGCCAGCAGCTTCCCCGAGTACCAAGAGACCCAGTACTTC	CASSFPEYQETQYF
TRBJ1-5	NA	NA	TRBV28	TGTGCCAGCTACCCGGGACACCTCAGGCAGCCCCAGCATTTT	CASYPGHLRQPQHF
TRBJ2-7	NA	NA	TRBV19	TGTGCCAGTAGTAAACAGGGATCGTCCTACGAGCAGTACTTC	CASSKQGSSYEQYF
TRBJ2-7	NA	NA	TRBV30	TGTGCCTGGAGTGACTCTCTCTACGAGCAGTACTTC	CAWSDSLYEQYF
TRBJ1-4	NA	NA	TRBV5-5	TGTGCCAGCAGTCCCTCTACAGAAAATGAAAAACTGTTTTTT	CASSPSTENEKLFF
TRBJ2-5	NA	NA	TRBV19	TGTGCCAGTAGAGGTATGAGGGCAGCTCACGAGACCCAGTACTTC	CASRGMRAAHETQYF
TRBJ1-2	NA	NA	TRBV4-2	TGTGCCAGCAGCCAAGACAGAATCTATGGCTACACCTTC	CASSQDRIYGYTF
TRBJ1-2	NA	NA	TRBV4-1	TGCGCCAGCAGCCAAGGAACAGGGCTTGGCTACACCTTC	CASSQGTGLGYTF
TRBJ2-7	NA	NA	TRBV11-3	TGTGCCATCCGGACAGAAACCTACGAGCAGTACTTC	CAIRTETYEQYF
TRBJ2-1	TRBD2	NA	TRBV5-1	TGCGCCAGCAGCGGGGCTAGCGGCTACAATGAGCAGTTCTTC	CASSGASGYNEQFF
TRBJ1-2	TRBD1	NA	TRBV28	TGTGCCAGCAGTACTACTTGGCGGGACAGAGACTATGGCTACACCTTC	CASSTTWRDRDYGYTF
TRBJ1-4	TRBD1	once	TRBV4-2	TGTGCCAGCAGCCAAGAGGGGGGGACAGGTCGTGAAAAACTGTTTTTT	CASSQEGGTGREKLFF
TRBJ2-1	TRBD2	NA	TRBV5-1	TGCGCCAGCAGCCGAAGCGGGGGGGCTTTGAATGAGCAGTTCTTC	CASSRSGGALNEQFF